These T cell receptor beta chains were read from a single sample in a study of cytomegalovirus exposure and HLA in healthy donors. The table came from immunoSEQ multiplex PCR; TCRdb's copy has only in-frame clones and leaves some out. The table has around 120,000 clones, around 85% seen once. Sequencing used PBMCs. These receptor sequences come from a boy younger than 18 in good health and CMV-seronegative. CDR3s include the opening cysteine and the closing phenylalanine or tryptophan. The D gene is left open where the match is weak. Some rows mark clone size as missing; the rest say once, few, many or name a class of expanded clone.

V gene	D gene	clone size	J gene	CDR3 length	CDR3 protein	CDR3 DNA
TRBV7-2	-	-	TRBJ1-1	16	CASSTQGRVMNTEAFF	TGTGCCAGCAGCACACAGGGTAGGGTTATGAACACTGAAGCTTTCTTT
TRBV18	TRBD1	once	TRBJ1-3	15	CASSPDRDPGNTIYF	TGTGCCAGCTCACCGGACAGGGATCCTGGAAACACCATATATTTT
TRBV5-1	-	few	TRBJ2-1	13	CASSREGVPEQFF	TGCGCCAGCAGCAGGGAGGGGGTCCCCGAGCAGTTCTTC
TRBV5-1	TRBD1	-	TRBJ2-3	16	CASSAAGQGGTDTQYF	TGCGCCAGCAGCGCGGCGGGACAGGGAGGCACAGATACGCAGTATTTT
TRBV6-4	-	-	TRBJ2-6	16	CASSDSTVPGANVLTF	TGTGCCAGCAGTGATTCCACAGTACCTGGGGCCAACGTCCTGACTTTC
TRBV7-9	TRBD1	-	TRBJ2-7	15	CASSPGTGGVYEQYF	TGTGCCAGCAGCCCAGGGACAGGGGGCGTCTACGAGCAGTACTTC
TRBV6-4	TRBD1	few	TRBJ2-1	15	CASSMAGTGMNEQFF	TGTGCCAGCAGTATGGCCGGGACAGGGATGAATGAGCAGTTCTTC
TRBV19	-	-	TRBJ1-6	14	CASMGAGRNSPLHF	TGTGCCAGTATGGGGGCAGGGCGAAATTCACCCCTCCACTTT
TRBV30	-	-	TRBJ1-2	10	CASDSYGYTF	TGTGCCAGTGACTCCTATGGCTACACCTTC
TRBV5-1	-	-	TRBJ1-1	14	CASSLEWVSVEAFF	TGCGCCAGCAGCTTGGAGTGGGTCAGCGTAGAAGCTTTCTTT
TRBV5-1	-	few	TRBJ2-1	13	CASSLGGLDEQFF	TGCGCCAGCAGCTTGGGAGGGTTAGATGAGCAGTTCTTC
TRBV30	-	-	TRBJ2-6	14	CAGNTVSGANVLTF	TGTGCCGGGAACACAGTATCTGGGGCCAACGTCCTGACTTTC
TRBV25-1	TRBD1	-	TRBJ1-2	15	CASRPGTGGIYGYTF	TGTGCCAGCAGACCCGGGACAGGCGGAATTTATGGCTACACCTTC
TRBV9	-	-	TRBJ2-7	15	CASSVDATGTYEQYF	TGTGCCAGCAGCGTAGACGCAACAGGGACCTACGAGCAGTACTTC
TRBV6-1	-	-	TRBJ1-1	16	CASSEEARARDTEAFF	TGTGCCAGCAGTGAAGAGGCGCGAGCTCGGGACACTGAAGCTTTCTTT
TRBV5-4	TRBD1	once	TRBJ1-1	17	CASSPSYGQGVYTEAFF	TGTGCCAGCAGCCCTAGTTACGGACAGGGGGTGTACACTGAAGCTTTCTTT
TRBV19	-	-	TRBJ1-1	12	CASSERDTEAFF	TGTGCCAGTAGTGAGAGGGACACTGAAGCTTTCTTT
TRBV4-3	TRBD2	-	TRBJ2-5	15	CASSSREGPQETQYF	TGCGCCAGCAGCTCGCGGGAGGGCCCCCAAGAGACCCAGTACTTC
TRBV7-6	TRBD1	-	TRBJ2-3	14	CASSLDRGQDTQYF	TGTGCCAGCAGCTTGGACAGGGGGCAAGATACGCAGTATTTT
TRBV7-9	-	-	TRBJ1-2	15	CASSLDLGLLRGYTF	TGTGCCAGCAGCTTAGACCTGGGACTCCTGAGGGGCTACACCTTC
TRBV9	TRBD2	-	TRBJ2-5	16	CASSVGTSGRQETQYF	TGTGCCAGCAGCGTAGGGACTAGCGGGAGACAAGAGACCCAGTACTTC
TRBV2	TRBD2	-	TRBJ2-7	19	CASSEALSSGALESYEQYF	TGTGCCAGCAGTGAAGCGCTGTCTAGCGGGGCGCTAGAATCATACGAGCAGTACTTC
TRBV18	TRBD2	few	TRBJ2-4	15	CASSSPSGSLNIQYF	TGTGCCAGCTCATCCCCCAGCGGGAGTCTGAACATTCAGTACTTC
TRBV9	-	-	TRBJ2-7	14	CASSGRDSSYEQYF	TGTGCCAGCAGCGGGAGGGACAGCTCCTACGAGCAGTACTTC
TRBV4-2	-	few	TRBJ1-5	16	CASSRGGSEGNQPQHF	TGTGCCAGCAGCAGAGGCGGCTCCGAGGGCAATCAGCCCCAGCATTTT
TRBV29-1	TRBD1	-	TRBJ1-2	15	CSVEDTDRDRWGYPF	TGCAGCGTTGAAGATACCGACAGGGACCGCTGGGGCTACCCCTTC
TRBV6-5	TRBD1	-	TRBJ1-2	15	CASSLTGTGIYGYTF	TGTGCCAGCAGTCTAACCGGGACAGGGATCTATGGCTACACCTTC
TRBV2	-	-	TRBJ2-2	13	CASREKGAGELFF	TGTGCCAGCAGAGAAAAGGGGGCCGGGGAGCTGTTTTTT
TRBV7-3	-	-	TRBJ2-2	13	CASSLTRTGELFF	TGTGCCAGCAGCTTAACCAGAACCGGGGAGCTGTTTTTT
TRBV19	-	-	TRBJ2-7	15	CASSNTANPSYEQYF	TGTGCCAGTAGTAATACAGCAAACCCTTCCTACGAGCAGTACTTC
TRBV7-2	-	-	TRBJ2-5	16	CASSLREGMYQETQYF	TGTGCCAGCAGCTTAAGAGAGGGCATGTACCAAGAGACCCAGTACTTC
TRBV5-4	TRBD1	-	TRBJ1-4	16	CASSLMPTGGNEKLFF	TGTGCCAGCAGCTTGATGCCCACAGGGGGCAATGAAAAACTGTTTTTT
TRBV18	TRBD1	-	TRBJ1-1	13	CASSGQGNTEAFF	TGTGCCAGCTCAGGACAGGGTAACACTGAAGCTTTCTTT
TRBV7-6	TRBD2	-	TRBJ2-3	18	CASSGIAGGPVLTDTQYF	TGTGCCAGCAGCGGCATAGCGGGGGGACCTGTGCTAACAGATACGCAGTATTTT
TRBV4-3	-	few	TRBJ1-5	15	CASSQDSGGSQPQHF	TGCGCCAGCAGCCAGGATAGCGGGGGTAGTCAGCCCCAGCATTTT
TRBV4-3	-	few	TRBJ1-1	14	CASSLGRENTEAFF	TGCGCCAGCAGCCTTGGCAGGGAGAACACTGAAGCTTTCTTT